This T cell receptor beta chain was identified in a study of T cell changes during pregnancy in multiple sclerosis. The CDR3 contains 13 residues. CDR1 and CDR2 from the germline V gene are LNHDA and SQIVND (reference sequence). Trimming took 2 bases from V and 4 from J, leaving 8 bases between them. Clones were read by immunoSEQ multiplex PCR, and TCRdb kept only the in-frame ones, dropping some. Of about 40,000 clones in the sample, around 90% are singletons; the top ten hold more than 1.4%. The V and J genes are TRBV19 and TRBJ1-2; D not certain. Sequenced: PBMCs (not recorded whether the cells were cultured). The TCR comes from a female donor with multiple sclerosis, enrolled in a pregnancy study. DNA of the CDR3: TGTGCCAGTAGTATAACGGCGGTCTATGGCTACACCTTC. Its translation is CASSITAVYGYTF.